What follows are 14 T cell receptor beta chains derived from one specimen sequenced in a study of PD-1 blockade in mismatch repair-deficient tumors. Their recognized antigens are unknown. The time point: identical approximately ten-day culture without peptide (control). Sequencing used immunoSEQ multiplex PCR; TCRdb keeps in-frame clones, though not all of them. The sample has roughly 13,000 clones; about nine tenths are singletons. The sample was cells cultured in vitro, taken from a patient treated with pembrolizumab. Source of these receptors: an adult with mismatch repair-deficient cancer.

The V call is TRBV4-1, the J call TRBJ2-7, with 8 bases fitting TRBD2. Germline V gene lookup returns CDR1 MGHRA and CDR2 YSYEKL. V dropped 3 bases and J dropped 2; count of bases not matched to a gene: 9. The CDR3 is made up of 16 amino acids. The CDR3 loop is CASSHRQTGGAYEQYF. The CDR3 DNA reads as TGCGCCAGCAGCCACCGCCAGACGGGAGGGGCCTACGAGCAGTACTTC.

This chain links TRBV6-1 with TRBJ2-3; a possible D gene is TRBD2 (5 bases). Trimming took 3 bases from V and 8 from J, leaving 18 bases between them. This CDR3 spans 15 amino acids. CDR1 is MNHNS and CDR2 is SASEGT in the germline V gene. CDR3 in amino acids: CASSDVGRRGGTQYF. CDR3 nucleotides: TGTGCCAGCAGTGATGTCGGGCGGAGAGGAGGTACGCAGTATTTT.

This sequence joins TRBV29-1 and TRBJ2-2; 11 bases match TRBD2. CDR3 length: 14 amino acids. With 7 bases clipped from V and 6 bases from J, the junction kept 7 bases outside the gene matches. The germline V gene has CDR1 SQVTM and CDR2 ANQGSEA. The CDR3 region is CSAGSGRAAGELFF. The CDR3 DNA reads TGCAGCGCCGGTAGCGGGAGGGCCGCCGGGGAGCTGTTTTTT.

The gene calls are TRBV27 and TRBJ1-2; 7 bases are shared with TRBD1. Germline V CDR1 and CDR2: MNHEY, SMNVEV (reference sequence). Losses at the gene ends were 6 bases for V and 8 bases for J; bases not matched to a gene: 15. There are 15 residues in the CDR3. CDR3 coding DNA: TGTGCCAGCAGGGGGAAGACAGGGATAGGATCGGGCTACACCTTC. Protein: CASRGKTGIGSGYTF.

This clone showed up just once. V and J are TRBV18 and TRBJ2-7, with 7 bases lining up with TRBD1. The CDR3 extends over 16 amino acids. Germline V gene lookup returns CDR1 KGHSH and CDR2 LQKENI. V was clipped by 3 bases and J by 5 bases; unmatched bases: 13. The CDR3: CASSPLQGPVGDEQYF. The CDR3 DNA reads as TGTGCCAGCTCACCGTTACAGGGGCCCGTTGGGGACGAGCAGTACTTC.

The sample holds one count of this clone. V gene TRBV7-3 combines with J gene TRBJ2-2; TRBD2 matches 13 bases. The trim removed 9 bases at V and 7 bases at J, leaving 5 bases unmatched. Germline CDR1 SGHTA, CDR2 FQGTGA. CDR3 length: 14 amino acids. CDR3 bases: TGTGCCAGTGCGCGGACTAGCGGGAGCGGGGAGCTGTTTTTT. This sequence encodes CASARTSGSGELFF.

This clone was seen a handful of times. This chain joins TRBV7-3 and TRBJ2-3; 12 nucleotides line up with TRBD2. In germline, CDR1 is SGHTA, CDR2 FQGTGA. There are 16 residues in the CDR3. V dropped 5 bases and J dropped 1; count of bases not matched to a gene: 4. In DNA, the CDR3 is TGTGCCAGCAGCCTTTCTAGCGGGGGGGGCACAGATACGCAGTATTTT. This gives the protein CASSLSSGGGTDTQYF.

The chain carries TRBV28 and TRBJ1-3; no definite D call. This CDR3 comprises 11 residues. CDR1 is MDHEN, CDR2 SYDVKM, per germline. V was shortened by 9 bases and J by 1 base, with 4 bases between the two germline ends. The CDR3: CASSSGNTIYF. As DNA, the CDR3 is TGTGCCAGTTCTTCTGGAAACACCATATATTTT.

The CDR3 region has the DNA TGCGCCAGCAAAGACCAGGGGGCTTTAGAAAAACTGTTTTTT. Its translation is CASKDQGALEKLFF. V and J are TRBV5-1 and TRBJ1-4; 8 positions match TRBD1. CDR3 length: 14 residues. The V gene's germline CDR1 is SGHRS and CDR2 YFSETQ. V was pared by 6 bases and J by 8 bases, with 9 bases of the junction left unmatched.

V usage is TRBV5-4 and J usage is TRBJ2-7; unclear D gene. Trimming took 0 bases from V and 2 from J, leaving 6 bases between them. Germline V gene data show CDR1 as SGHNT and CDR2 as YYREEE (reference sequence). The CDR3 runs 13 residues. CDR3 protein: CASSLGRAYEQYF. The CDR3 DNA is TGTGCCAGCAGCTTGGGCAGAGCCTACGAGCAGTACTTC. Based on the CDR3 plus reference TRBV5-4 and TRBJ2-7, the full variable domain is ETGVTQSPTHLIKTRGQQVTLRCSSQSGHNTVSWYQQALGQGPQFIFQYYREEENGRGNFPPRFSGLQFPNYSSELNVNALELDDSALYLCASSLGRAYEQYFGPGTRLTVT.

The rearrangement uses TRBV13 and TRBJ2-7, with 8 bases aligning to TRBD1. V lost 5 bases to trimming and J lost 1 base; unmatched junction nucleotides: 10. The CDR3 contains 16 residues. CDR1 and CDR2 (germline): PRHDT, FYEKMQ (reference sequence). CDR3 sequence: CASSTYRGEVSYEQYF. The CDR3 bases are TGTGCCAGCAGCACTTACAGGGGGGAAGTATCCTACGAGCAGTACTTC.

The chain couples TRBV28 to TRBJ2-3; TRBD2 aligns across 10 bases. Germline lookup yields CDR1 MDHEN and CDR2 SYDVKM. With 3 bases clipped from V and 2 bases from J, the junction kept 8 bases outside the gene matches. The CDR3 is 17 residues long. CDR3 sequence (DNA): TGTGCCAGCAGTTTGGAGGTAGCGGGAGGAATCACAGATACGCAGTATTTT. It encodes CASSLEVAGGITDTQYF.

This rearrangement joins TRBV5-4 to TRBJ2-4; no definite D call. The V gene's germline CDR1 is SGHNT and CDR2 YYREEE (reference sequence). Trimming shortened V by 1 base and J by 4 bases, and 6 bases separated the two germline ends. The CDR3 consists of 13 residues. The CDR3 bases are TGTGCCAGCAGCTTGATGGGGAAAAACATTCAGTACTTC. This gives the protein CASSLMGKNIQYF.

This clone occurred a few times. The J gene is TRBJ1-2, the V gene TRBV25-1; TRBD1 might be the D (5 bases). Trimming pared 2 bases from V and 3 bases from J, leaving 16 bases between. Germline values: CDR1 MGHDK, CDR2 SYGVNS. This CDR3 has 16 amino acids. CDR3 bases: TGTGCCAGCAGTGAACCCCACTTTATGGGGGACTATGGCTACACCTTC. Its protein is CASSEPHFMGDYGYTF.